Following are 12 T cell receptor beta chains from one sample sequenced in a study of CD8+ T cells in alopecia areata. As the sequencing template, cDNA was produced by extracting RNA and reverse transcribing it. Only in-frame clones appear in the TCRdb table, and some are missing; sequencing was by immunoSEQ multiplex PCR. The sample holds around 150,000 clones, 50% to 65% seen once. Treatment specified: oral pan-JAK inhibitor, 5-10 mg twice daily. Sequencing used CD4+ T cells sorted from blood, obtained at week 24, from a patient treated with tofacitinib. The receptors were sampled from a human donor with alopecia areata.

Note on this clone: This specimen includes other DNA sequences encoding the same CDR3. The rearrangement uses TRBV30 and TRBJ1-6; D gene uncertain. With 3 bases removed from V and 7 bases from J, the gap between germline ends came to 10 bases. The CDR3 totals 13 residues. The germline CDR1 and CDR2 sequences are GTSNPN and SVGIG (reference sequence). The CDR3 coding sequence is TGTGCCTGGAGGGTGCAGTTGAATTCACCCCTCCACTTT. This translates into CAWRVQLNSPLHF.

DNA of the CDR3: TGTGCCAGCAGCCAAGATGGAGGCAGGAACGGAGGCTACACCTTC. It encodes CASSQDGGRNGGYTF. The gene calls are TRBV4-2 and TRBJ1-2, with D unresolved. The germline gives CDR1 LGHNA, CDR2 YNFKEQ. This CDR3 spans 15 amino acids. Between the trimmed V and J ends, which lost 0 bases and 8 bases, there was a span of 16 bases.

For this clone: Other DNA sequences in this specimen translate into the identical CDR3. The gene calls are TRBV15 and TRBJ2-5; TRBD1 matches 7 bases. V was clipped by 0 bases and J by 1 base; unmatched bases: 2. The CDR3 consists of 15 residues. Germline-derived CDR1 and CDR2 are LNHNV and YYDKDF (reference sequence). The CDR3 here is CATSRDRDSQETQYF. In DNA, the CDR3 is TGTGCCACCAGCAGAGATAGGGACAGCCAAGAGACCCAGTACTTC.

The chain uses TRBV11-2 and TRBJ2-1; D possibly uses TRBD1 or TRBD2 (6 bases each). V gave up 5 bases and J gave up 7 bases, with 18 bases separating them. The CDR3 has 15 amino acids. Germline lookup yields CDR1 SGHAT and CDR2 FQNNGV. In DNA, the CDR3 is TGTGCCAGCAGCCCTGGACAGCCTGGAGGGAATGAGCAGTTCTTC. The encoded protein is CASSPGQPGGNEQFF. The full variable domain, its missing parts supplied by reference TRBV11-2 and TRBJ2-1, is EAGVAQSPRYKIIEKRQSVAFWCNPISGHATLYWYQQILGQGPKLLIQFQNNGVVDDSQLPKDRFSAERLKGVDSTLKIQPAKLEDSAVYLCASSPGQPGGNEQFFGPGTRLTVL.

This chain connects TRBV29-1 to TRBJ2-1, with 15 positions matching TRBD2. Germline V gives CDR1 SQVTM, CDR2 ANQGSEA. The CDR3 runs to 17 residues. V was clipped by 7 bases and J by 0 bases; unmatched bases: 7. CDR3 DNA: TGCAGCGCAGGACTAGCGGGGGGGCCTCCCTCCTACAATGAGCAGTTCTTC. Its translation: CSAGLAGGPPSYNEQFF.

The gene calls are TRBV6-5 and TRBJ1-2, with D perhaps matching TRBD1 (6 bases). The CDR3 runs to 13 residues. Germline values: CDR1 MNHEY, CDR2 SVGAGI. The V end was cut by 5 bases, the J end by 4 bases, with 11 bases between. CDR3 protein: CASSEGGAYGYTF. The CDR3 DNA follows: TGTGCCAGCAGTGAAGGGGGGGCCTATGGCTACACCTTC.

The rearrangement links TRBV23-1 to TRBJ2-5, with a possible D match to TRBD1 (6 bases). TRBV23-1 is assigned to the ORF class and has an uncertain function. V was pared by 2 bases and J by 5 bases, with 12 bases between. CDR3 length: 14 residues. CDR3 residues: CASSQVQGPETQYF. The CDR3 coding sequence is TGCGCCAGCAGTCAAGTACAGGGCCCGGAGACCCAGTACTTC.

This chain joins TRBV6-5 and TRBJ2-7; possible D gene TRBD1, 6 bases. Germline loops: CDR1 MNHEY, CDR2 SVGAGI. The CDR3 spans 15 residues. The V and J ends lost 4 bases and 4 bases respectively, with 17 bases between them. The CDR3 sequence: CASSSLRQGPYEQYF. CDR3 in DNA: TGTGCCAGCAGTTCCCTCCGCCAGGGGCCATACGAGCAGTACTTC.

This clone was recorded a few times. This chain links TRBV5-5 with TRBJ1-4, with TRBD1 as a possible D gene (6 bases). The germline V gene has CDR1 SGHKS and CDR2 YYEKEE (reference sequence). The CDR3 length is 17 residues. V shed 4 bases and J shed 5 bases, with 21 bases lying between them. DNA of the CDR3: TGTGCCAGCAGCCCAACATTCCAGGGGCCTTCAAATGAAAAACTGTTTTTT. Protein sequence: CASSPTFQGPSNEKLFF.

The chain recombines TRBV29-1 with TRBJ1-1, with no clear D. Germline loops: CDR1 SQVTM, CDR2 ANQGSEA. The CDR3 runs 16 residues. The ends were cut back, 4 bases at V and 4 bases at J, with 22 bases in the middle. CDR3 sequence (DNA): TGCAGCGTTGTTGTCTTTAGAGAGACGTCGGGCACTGAAGCTTTCTTT. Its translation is CSVVVFRETSGTEAFF.

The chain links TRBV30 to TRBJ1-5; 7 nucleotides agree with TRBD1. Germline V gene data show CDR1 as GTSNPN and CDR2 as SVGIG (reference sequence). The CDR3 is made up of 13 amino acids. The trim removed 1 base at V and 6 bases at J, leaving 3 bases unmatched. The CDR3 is CAWSARGGQPQHF. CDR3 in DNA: TGTGCCTGGAGTGCCAGGGGGGGTCAGCCCCAGCATTTT.

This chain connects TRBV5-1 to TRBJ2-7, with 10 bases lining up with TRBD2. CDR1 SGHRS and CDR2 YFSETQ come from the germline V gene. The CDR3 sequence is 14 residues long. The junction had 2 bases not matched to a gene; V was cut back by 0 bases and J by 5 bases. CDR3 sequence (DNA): TGCGCCAGCAGCTTGGGAAGCGGGGGGGACGAGCAGTACTTC. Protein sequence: CASSLGSGGDEQYF.